Each of the 23 T cell receptor beta chains below was sequenced from the same sample in a study of T cells in Graves' hyperthyroidism and ophthalmopathy. RNA transcripts gave rise to amplified TCR beta CDR3 regions. HTBI primers were employed in a first-round RT-PCR of the TCR CDR3. TCRdb used MiXCR to reprocess the multiplex PCR reads, holding one entry per CDR3 protein. The profile shows a few hundred thousand distinct CDR3 sequences, 14% of them singletons. Sequenced material: blood. The receptors derive from a woman aged 25 to 39 with Graves' ophthalmopathy.

This clonotype has only a few counts. V gene TRBV6-1 combines with J gene TRBJ1-4; the D gene is possibly TRBD1 (5 bases). Trimming cost V 4 bases and J 2 bases, with 11 bases left between them. This CDR3 has 15 amino acids. Germline V gives CDR1 MNHNS, CDR2 SASEGT. CDR3 sequence (DNA): TGTGCCAGCAGTGGAGGGGCGAGTACTAATGAAAAACTGTTTTTT. Its protein product is CASSGGASTNEKLFF.

This clonotype was seen at least ten times. The chain joins TRBV2 to TRBJ2-5; 9 bases line up with TRBD1. This CDR3 is 14 amino acids long. The trim removed 5 bases at V and 4 bases at J, leaving 5 bases unmatched. The germline CDR1 and CDR2 sequences are SNHLY and FYNNEI. CDR3 sequence: CASSINRGRETQYF. Written as DNA, the CDR3 is TGTGCCAGCAGTATCAACAGGGGGCGAGAGACCCAGTACTTC.

This clonotype was counted ten times or more. This rearrangement joins TRBV4-1 to TRBJ1-1; no definite D call. The CDR3 runs 17 residues. The germline V gene encodes CDR1 MGHRA and CDR2 YSYEKL. V lost 0 bases and J lost 8, with 22 bases in between. The CDR3 sequence: CASSQEVDSWGSYEAFF. The CDR3 coding sequence is TGCGCCAGCAGCCAAGAAGTGGACTCATGGGGTTCTTACGAAGCTTTCTTT.

This clonotype was counted ten times or more. The chain carries TRBV20-1 and TRBJ2-4; 7 bases map to TRBD2. This CDR3 comprises 15 residues. With V trimmed by 0 bases and J by 3 bases, 5 bases remained unmatched. Germline lookup yields CDR1 DFQATT and CDR2 SNEGSKA (reference sequence). As DNA, the CDR3 is TGCAGTGCTAGAGAGCGGGGGAGGAACAAAAACATTCAGTACTTC. The encoded protein is CSARERGRNKNIQYF.

This clonotype was counted many times. The gene calls are TRBV7-9 and TRBJ1-2, with no clear D. Germline values: CDR1 SEHNR, CDR2 FQNEAQ (reference sequence). The V and J ends lost 0 bases and 2 bases respectively, with 7 bases between them. This CDR3 has 14 residues. The CDR3 sequence: CASSLAHPNYGYTF. In DNA, the CDR3 is TGTGCCAGCAGCTTAGCCCATCCAAACTATGGCTACACCTTC. Full variable domain (remainder filled in from reference TRBV7-9 and TRBJ1-2): DTGVSQNPRHKITKRGQNVTFRCDPISEHNRLYWYRQTLGQGPEFLTYFQNEAQLEKSRLLSDRFSAERPKGSFSTLEIQRTEQGDSAMYLCASSLAHPNYGYTFGSGTRLTVV.

In the case of this clonotype: A much bigger clone sits one base away, suggesting this may be a read error. The V gene is TRBV12-3 or TRBV12-4, the J gene TRBJ1-2, with 9 bases that match TRBD1. Unmatched junction bases numbered 5, after V lost 5 bases and J lost 7 bases. This CDR3 contains 13 residues. The CDR3 DNA follows: TGTGCCAGCAGTGGCACAGGGGGCTCTGGCTACACCTTC. It encodes CASSGTGGSGYTF.

This chain joins TRBV6-1 and TRBJ2-5, with D possibly called TRBD1 or TRBD2 (5 bases each). CDR1 is MNHNS and CDR2 is SASEGT in the germline V gene. Trimming cost V 6 bases and J 2 bases, with 16 bases left between them. This CDR3 has 15 amino acids. CDR3 nucleotides: TGTGCCAGCAGCCACCCGGGGCAGGGACAAGAGACCCAGTACTTC. It translates to CASSHPGQGQETQYF.

This clonotype was recorded many times. The chain joins TRBV18 to TRBJ2-1; D is unresolved. The CDR3 runs 13 residues. Germline V gene lookup returns CDR1 KGHSH and CDR2 LQKENI. Trimming cost V 0 bases and J 8 bases, with 8 bases left between them. The CDR3 region has the DNA TGTGCCAGCTCACCACCGTGGCTTTATGAGCAGTTCTTC. Translated, it gives CASSPPWLYEQFF.

In this sample, this clonotype turned up many times. V and J are TRBV5-6 and TRBJ1-1; D remains ambiguous. CDR1 and CDR2 (germline): SGHDT, YYEEEE. V was trimmed by 6 bases and J by 4 bases, leaving 19 bases between them. The CDR3 loop spans 15 amino acids. In nucleotides, the CDR3 is TGTGCCAGCATCCCTTACGGGGTGCGGAGCACTGAAGCTTTCTTT. Translated, it gives CASIPYGVRSTEAFF. Variable domain in full (rest from reference TRBV5-6 and TRBJ1-1): DAGVTQSPTHLIKTRGQQVTLRCSPKSGHDTVSWYQQALGQGPQFIFQYYEEEERQRGNFPDRFSGHQFPNYSSELNVNALLLGDSALYLCASIPYGVRSTEAFFGQGTRLTVV.

This clonotype was picked up many times. The chain joins TRBV18 to TRBJ2-3, with 15 bases fitting TRBD2. V trimming: 5 bases; J trimming: 9 bases; junction bases outside the gene matches: 12. Per the germline V gene, CDR1 is KGHSH and CDR2 is LQKENI. The length of the CDR3 is 17 residues. CDR3 loop: CASSSQQGLAGGKTQYF. The DNA of the CDR3 is TGTGCCAGCTCATCTCAACAAGGACTAGCGGGGGGGAAGACGCAGTATTTT.

The gene calls are TRBV28 and TRBJ2-2; perhaps TRBD2 as D (6 bases). Trimming shortened V by 4 bases and J by 4 bases, and 16 bases separated the two germline ends. This CDR3 comprises 16 residues. Germline-derived CDR1 and CDR2 are MDHEN and SYDVKM. CDR3 region: CASSSQAGRGTGELFF. Written as DNA, the CDR3 is TGTGCCAGCAGTTCCCAGGCGGGACGTGGCACCGGGGAGCTGTTTTTT. Based on the CDR3 plus reference TRBV28 and TRBJ2-2, the full variable domain is DVKVTQSSRYLVKRTGEKVFLECVQDMDHENMFWYRQDPGLGLRLIYFSYDVKMKEKGDIPEGYSVSREKKERFSLILESASTNQTSMYLCASSSQAGRGTGELFFGEGSRLTVL.

The chain couples TRBV20-1 to TRBJ1-6, with D tentatively TRBD1 (5 bases). Trimming shortened V by 3 bases and J by 6 bases, and 12 bases separated the two germline ends. Germline CDR1 is DFQATT and CDR2 is SNEGSKA (reference sequence). The CDR3 length is 14 residues. CDR3 region: CSARPHGTNSPLHF. CDR3 bases: TGCAGTGCTAGGCCCCATGGGACTAATTCACCCCTCCACTTT.

This clonotype was observed at least ten times. V is TRBV11-2 and J is TRBJ1-2; D is unresolved. V was clipped by 0 bases and J by 5 bases, with 13 bases between them. CDR3 length: 15 residues. Germline V gene lookup returns CDR1 SGHAT and CDR2 FQNNGV. CDR3 amino acids: CASSLDADTPYGYTF. For the CDR3, the DNA is TGTGCCAGCAGCTTAGATGCAGATACCCCTTATGGCTACACCTTC.

This clonotype was recorded many times. This chain uses TRBV12-5 with TRBJ2-7; 8 bases agree with TRBD1. The CDR3 consists of 22 residues. With V trimmed by 3 bases and J by 0 bases, 25 bases remained unmatched. Germline V lookup: CDR1 LGHNT, CDR2 FRNRAP. As DNA, the CDR3 is TGTGCTAGTGGTTTCCGAATTACGCGGACAGGGAAACTTGGGACCTTCTCCTACGAGCAGTACTTC. Protein: CASGFRITRTGKLGTFSYEQYF.

This clonotype showed up many times. This may arise from a read error, as a much more abundant clone is one base away. The V and J genes are TRBV20-1 and TRBJ2-1; the match to TRBD1 covers 8 bases. Looked up from germline, CDR1 is DFQATT and CDR2 is SNEGSKA (reference sequence). CDR3 length: 15 amino acids. The CDR3 coding sequence is TGCAGTGCTAGAGACCCCGGACAGGGATACAATGAGCAGTCCTTC. It yields the protein CSARDPGQGYNEQSF.

In this sample, this clonotype turned up many times. V usage is TRBV30 and J usage is TRBJ2-1; 8 bases align to TRBD2. Unmatched junction bases numbered 10, after V lost 8 bases and J lost 7 bases. This CDR3 has 13 amino acids. The germline V gene encodes CDR1 GTSNPN and CDR2 SVGIG (reference sequence). The CDR3 nucleotides read TGTGCCGCCGAAGCAGCGGGGGTGAATGAGCAGTTCTTC. This sequence encodes CAAEAAGVNEQFF. Combining the CDR3 with reference TRBV30 and TRBJ2-1 gives the whole variable domain SQTIHQWPATLVQPVGSPLSLECTVEGTSNPNLYWYRQAAGRGLQLLFYSVGIGQISSEVPQNLSASRPQDRQFILSSKKLLLSDSGFYLCAAEAAGVNEQFFGPGTRLTVL.

Many counts were recorded for this clonotype. J is TRBJ2-1 and V is TRBV12-3 or TRBV12-4; 12 bases align to TRBD2. The CDR3 loop spans 16 amino acids. The V segment lost 6 bases and the J segment 4 bases; nucleotides outside the gene matches: 7. CDR3 in amino acids: CASSPTSGGYYNEQFF. The CDR3 DNA follows: TGTGCCAGCAGCCCGACTAGCGGGGGTTATTACAATGAGCAGTTCTTC.

The chain is built from TRBV7-2 and TRBJ2-5; 10 bases are shared with TRBD1. CDR3 size: 21 residues. After removal of 7 bases from V and 5 bases from J, the junction contained 28 bases not matched to a gene. CDR1 and CDR2 from the germline V gene are SGHTA and FQGNSA. CDR3 region: CASKSGTGVLAGEDIAETQYF. CDR3 DNA sequence: TGTGCCAGCAAGTCCGGGACAGGGGTTTTGGCCGGGGAGGATATCGCGGAGACCCAGTACTTC. Filled out from reference TRBV7-2 and TRBJ2-5, the complete variable domain reads GAGVSQSPSNKVTEKGKDVELRCDPISGHTALYWYRQSLGQGLEFLIYFQGNSAPDKSGLPSDRFSAERTGGSVSTLTIQRTQQEDSAVYLCASKSGTGVLAGEDIAETQYFGPGTRLLVL.

This clonotype was seen a few times. This chain joins TRBV4-1 and TRBJ2-5; the D gene is possibly TRBD1 (6 bases). The CDR3 sequence is 12 residues long. In germline, CDR1 is MGHRA, CDR2 YSYEKL. V lost 2 bases and J lost 5, with 6 bases in between. The CDR3 bases are TGCGCCAGCAGCCAACAGGGGGAGACCCAGTACTTC. Protein product: CASSQQGETQYF.

This clonotype was observed at least ten times. The gene calls are TRBV6-1 and TRBJ2-3; D gene unclear. CDR3 length: 13 residues. The germline V gene has CDR1 MNHNS and CDR2 SASEGT. V lost 6 bases, J lost 3 bases, and 10 bases lay in between. The DNA for the CDR3 is TGTGCCAGCAGGGCCGACGGAACAGATACGCAGTATTTT. It encodes CASRADGTDTQYF.

The V and J genes are TRBV7-3 and TRBJ2-1; TRBD2 aligns across 10 bases. Germline CDR1 is SGHTA and CDR2 is FQGTGA. Trimming took 5 bases from V and 7 from J; bases not matched to a gene: 14. The CDR3 runs to 17 residues. The CDR3 region is CASSRMSGGGFRNEQFF. The CDR3 DNA follows: TGTGCCAGCAGCCGCATGAGCGGGGGGGGGTTTAGGAATGAGCAGTTCTTC.

This chain links TRBV7-9 with TRBJ2-1; TRBD2 is a possible D gene (7 bases). Trimming took 4 bases from V and 2 from J, leaving 18 bases between them. CDR3 length equals 17 residues. Germline V gene lookup returns CDR1 SEHNR and CDR2 FQNEAQ (reference sequence). The CDR3 spells CASSSGDYRIPYNEQFF. The CDR3 DNA reads as TGTGCCAGCAGCTCAGGGGACTACAGGATCCCCTACAATGAGCAGTTCTTC.

This clonotype was seen at least ten times. This rearrangement joins TRBV12-3 or TRBV12-4 to TRBJ2-7, with D tentatively TRBD1 (7 bases). V was cut by 2 bases and J by 1 base, with 12 bases left in between. CDR3 length: 15 residues. The CDR3 protein is CASSLSGDSSYEQYF. The CDR3 region has the DNA TGTGCCAGCAGTTTATCGGGGGACAGTTCCTACGAGCAGTACTTC.